These 28 T cell receptor beta chains came from one sample sequenced in a study of identical twins. Using its own MiXCR run on the 5' RACE reads, TCRdb lists one record per CDR3 protein. The profile shows about 660,000 distinct CDR3 sequences, under 9% of them singletons. These data were likewise used in another study, on yellow fever vaccine responses in identical twins.

The sample consisted of PBMCs. These receptors were obtained from a woman aged 18-30 years in good health.

The chain links TRBV27 to TRBJ2-2, with D unresolved. Germline V lookup: CDR1 MNHEY, CDR2 SMNVEV (reference sequence). Trimming left V 7 bases short and J 0 bases short, with 6 bases between. This CDR3 has 13 amino acids. CDR3 protein: CASIRTNTGELFF. DNA of the CDR3: TGTGCCAGCATCCGGACGAACACCGGGGAGCTGTTTTTT.

This clonotype was counted many times. The chain joins TRBV29-1 to TRBJ2-1; the D is unclear. Germline V gene data show CDR1 as SQVTM and CDR2 as ANQGSEA. Trimming removed 6 bases from V and 7 bases from J, with 10 bases in between. This CDR3 is built from 11 residues. In nucleotides, the CDR3 is TGCAGCGTAATGCTGGGAAATGAGCAGTTCTTC. This gives the protein CSVMLGNEQFF.

Only a few counts were recorded for this clonotype. Given the absence of the conserved phenylalanine or tryptophan at the CDR3 end, a read error is likely. This chain uses TRBV11-2 with TRBJ2-4; TRBD1 aligns across 7 bases. J lost 0 bases, V lost 4 bases, and 9 bases had no gene match. Germline-derived CDR1 and CDR2 are SGHAT and FQNNGV. This CDR3 contains 17 residues. CDR3 loop: CASSSIRQGRAKNIQYV. DNA of the CDR3: TGTGCCAGCAGCTCCATTCGACAGGGAAGAGCCAAAAACATTCAGTACGTC.

V usage is TRBV20-1 and J usage is TRBJ1-3; D unresolved. V lost 2 bases to trimming and J lost 0 bases, with 5 bases between them. The CDR3 is 13 residues long. Germline V lookup: CDR1 DFQATT, CDR2 SNEGSKA (reference sequence). The CDR3 DNA reads as TGCAGTGCTAGACAGAGCTCTGGAAACACCATATATTTT. Amino acid sequence: CSARQSSGNTIYF.

The chain combines TRBV5-1 with TRBJ2-3, with 7 nucleotides matching TRBD1. Germline V CDR1 and CDR2: SGHRS, YFSETQ. The junction had 10 bases not matched to a gene; V was cut back by 2 bases and J by 7 bases. The CDR3 consists of 15 residues. The CDR3 loop is CASSFDGTAQYTQYF. The DNA of the CDR3 is TGCGCCAGCAGCTTTGACGGGACAGCCCAATATACGCAGTATTTT.

This clonotype was detected a few times. The rearrangement joins TRBV29-1 to TRBJ2-7, with D possibly TRBD2 on 5 matching bases. V lost 1 base to trimming and J lost 0 bases, with 7 bases between them. The CDR3 covers 13 residues. Germline CDR1 reads SQVTM; CDR2 reads ANQGSEA. CDR3 in amino acids: CSVEGTASYEQYF. The CDR3 DNA follows: TGCAGCGTTGAAGGGACTGCCTCCTACGAGCAGTACTTC.

CDR3 region: CASSYLPAGDPEQFF. The CDR3, as DNA: TGTGCCAGCAGTTACCTTCCGGCGGGGGACCCGGAGCAGTTCTTC. The rearrangement uses TRBV6-2 or TRBV6-3 and TRBJ2-1; TRBD2 matches 7 bases. The CDR3 runs to 15 residues. The germline V gene has CDR1 MNHEY and CDR2 SVGEGT. V was pared by 2 bases and J by 10 bases, with 11 bases of the junction left unmatched.

J is TRBJ1-6 and V is TRBV6-1; no firm D call. The germline gives CDR1 MNHNS, CDR2 SASEGT. The CDR3 covers 13 residues. V lost 10 bases and J lost 8, with 15 bases in between. In nucleotides, the CDR3 is TGTGCCACCACAATTCGGGAGGATTCACCCCTCCACTTT. It codes for CATTIREDSPLHF.

The rearrangement links TRBV28 to TRBJ2-1, with 13 bases lining up with TRBD2. CDR1 and CDR2 (germline): MDHEN, SYDVKM. The junction had 8 bases not matched to a gene; V was cut back by 6 bases and J by 9 bases. This CDR3 spans 15 amino acids. In DNA, the CDR3 is TGTGCCAGCAGCCCTACTAGCGGGAGGGCTAGTGAGCAGTTCTTC. This sequence encodes CASSPTSGRASEQFF.

The J gene is TRBJ2-3, the V gene TRBV7-9; D possibly corresponds to TRBD2 (5 bases). V was trimmed by 5 bases and J by 8 bases, leaving 20 bases between them. Germline loops: CDR1 SEHNR, CDR2 FQNEAQ (reference sequence). This CDR3 has 15 residues. CDR3 sequence: CASSPRDPAAGTQYF. CDR3 nucleotides: TGTGCCAGCAGCCCAAGAGACCCGGCGGCGGGTACGCAGTATTTT. The full variable domain, with the rest looked up from reference TRBV7-9 and TRBJ2-3, is DTGVSQNPRHKITKRGQNVTFRCDPISEHNRLYWYRQTLGQGPEFLTYFQNEAQLEKSRLLSDRFSAERPKGSFSTLEIQRTEQGDSAMYLCASSPRDPAAGTQYFGPGTRLTVL.

The J gene is TRBJ1-3, the V gene TRBV7-2; the D is unclear. The germline CDR1 and CDR2 sequences are SGHTA and FQGNSA. The length of the CDR3 is 13 residues. Between the trimmed V and J ends, which lost 3 bases and 6 bases, there was a span of 9 bases. The DNA for the CDR3 is TGTGCCAGCAGCTTGGAGAGGAAAAACACCATATATTTT. Its translation is CASSLERKNTIYF.

This clonotype was detected a few times. J is TRBJ1-4 and V is TRBV15; D perhaps matches TRBD1 (5 bases). Trimming shortened V by 2 bases and J by 8 bases, and 18 bases separated the two germline ends. This CDR3 comprises 16 residues. Germline loops: CDR1 LNHNV, CDR2 YYDKDF (reference sequence). The CDR3 DNA sequence: TGTGCCACCAGCAGAACTCCGGCAGGGCTTGAGGAAAAACTGTTTTTT. This codes for CATSRTPAGLEEKLFF. The full variable domain, rest sourced from reference TRBV15 and TRBJ1-4, is DAMVIQNPRYQVTQFGKPVTLSCSQTLNHNVMYWYQQKSSQAPKLLFHYYDKDFNNEADTPDNFQSRRPNTSFCFLDIRSPGLGDTAMYLCATSRTPAGLEEKLFFGSGTQLSVL.

A few counts support this clonotype. The chain is built from TRBV27 and TRBJ2-3, with 8 bases aligning to TRBD1. The CDR3 extends over 16 amino acids. With 3 bases clipped from V and 3 bases from J, the junction kept 8 bases outside the gene matches. CDR1 and CDR2 (germline): MNHEY, SMNVEV (reference sequence). CDR3 DNA sequence: TGTGCCAGCAGTTTTCCAGGACAGGGTTCGACAGATACGCAGTATTTT. The encoded protein is CASSFPGQGSTDTQYF.

This clonotype was counted only a few times. V gene TRBV7-2 combines with J gene TRBJ1-6; 8 positions match TRBD1. Germline trimming cut 3 bases from V and 5 bases from J; bases unmatched to any gene: 9. The CDR3 sequence is 17 residues long. CDR1 is SGHTA, CDR2 FQGNSA, per germline. CDR3 sequence: CASSFITGGRHNSPLHF. CDR3 coding DNA: TGTGCCAGCAGCTTTATAACAGGGGGAAGGCATAATTCACCCCTCCACTTT.

The V call is TRBV5-5, the J call TRBJ2-4; the D call may be TRBD1 or TRBD2 (5 bases each). Germline V gene lookup returns CDR1 SGHKS and CDR2 YYEKEE (reference sequence). The CDR3 consists of 16 residues. The V end lost 4 bases, the J end lost 5 bases, and 19 bases lay between the germline ends. CDR3 residues: CASSPFTGTYENIQYF. In nucleotides, the CDR3 is TGTGCCAGCAGCCCATTTACCGGGACCTACGAAAACATTCAGTACTTC.

V gene TRBV6-2 or TRBV6-3 combines with J gene TRBJ2-6; a weak D match, TRBD2 (6 bases). Germline V gene sequence: CDR1 MNHEY, CDR2 SVGEGT. Trimming took 5 bases from V and 4 from J, leaving 21 bases between them. The CDR3 extends over 18 amino acids. The CDR3 bases are TGTGCCAGCAGTGTAAAGTGGCGGGGCTACCTGGGGGCCAACGTCCTGACTTTC. This translates into CASSVKWRGYLGANVLTF.

The chain uses TRBV4-1 and TRBJ2-1; the match to TRBD2 covers 8 bases. The CDR3 totals 15 residues. With V trimmed by 0 bases and J by 7 bases, 5 bases remained unmatched. Per the germline V gene, CDR1 is MGHRA and CDR2 is YSYEKL. The CDR3 bases are TGCGCCAGCAGCCAAGATCCGGGGGGGAGGAATGAGCAGTTCTTC. Translating it yields CASSQDPGGRNEQFF.

Comment on this clonotype: This may be a read error: a much more frequent sequence differs by one nucleotide. The chain recombines TRBV7-9 with TRBJ2-5; 9 nucleotides match TRBD1. Germline V CDR1 and CDR2: SEHNR, FQNEAQ (reference sequence). The CDR3 contains 16 residues. DNA for the CDR3: TGTGCCAGCAGCTTAAGGGACAGGGCAACCCAAGAGACCCAGCACTTC. Amino acids: CASSLRDRATQETQHF.

This clonotype has only a few counts. This chain uses TRBV12-3 or TRBV12-4 with TRBJ1-5, with D unclear. The CDR3 contains 11 residues. With 3 bases removed from V and 9 bases from J, the gap between germline ends came to 6 bases. The CDR3 sequence: CASSFKGPQHF. In DNA form, the CDR3 reads TGTGCCAGCAGTTTTAAGGGGCCCCAGCATTTT.

V and J are TRBV2 and TRBJ2-7, with D unclear. Per the germline V gene, CDR1 is SNHLY and CDR2 is FYNNEI. Trimming stripped 5 bases from V and 3 bases from J, with 8 bases between. The CDR3 is made up of 12 amino acids. The CDR3, as DNA: TGTGCCAGCAGTCGGGCCTTCTACGAGCAGTACTTC. Protein sequence: CASSRAFYEQYF.

This clonotype occurred many times. The CDR3 region is CASSPTGGETETQYF. CDR3 DNA: TGTGCCAGCAGCCCCACCGGAGGGGAGACAGAGACCCAGTACTTC. J is TRBJ2-5 and V is TRBV7-2, with D maybe TRBD2 (6 bases). V was cut by 5 bases and J by 4 bases, with 17 bases left in between. Per the germline V gene, CDR1 is SGHTA and CDR2 is FQGNSA. There are 15 residues in the CDR3.

This clonotype has at least ten counts. The CDR3 DNA is TGTGCCAGCAGCTTAGAACTGAATTCACCCCTCCACTTT. It is translated as CASSLELNSPLHF. The chain links TRBV11-2 to TRBJ1-6; no clear D gene. This CDR3 has 13 residues. The V end was cut by 0 bases, the J end by 7 bases, with 4 bases between. CDR1 is SGHAT, CDR2 FQNNGV, per germline.

This clonotype occurred a few times. The chain combines TRBV3-1 with TRBJ2-1; 11 bases are a match to TRBD2. Germline V lookup: CDR1 LGHDT, CDR2 YNNKEL (reference sequence). The CDR3 has 17 residues. V trimming: 1 base; J trimming: 4 bases; junction bases outside the gene matches: 6. The CDR3 here is CASSQGLAGNIYNEQFF. CDR3 DNA sequence: TGTGCCAGCAGCCAAGGACTAGCGGGGAATATTTACAATGAGCAGTTCTTC.

In this sample, this clonotype turned up a few times. The rearrangement links TRBV11-2 to TRBJ2-5; D gene unclear. The V gene lost 3 bases and the J gene lost 4 bases, with 6 bases spanning the gap. CDR1 SGHAT and CDR2 FQNNGV come from the germline V gene. CDR3 length equals 12 residues. CDR3 loop: CASSFFRETQYF. The DNA of the CDR3 is TGTGCCAGCAGCTTTTTTCGAGAGACCCAGTACTTC.

This clonotype appeared many times. The V gene is TRBV20-1, the J gene TRBJ2-1; maybe TRBD2 (6 bases). The CDR3 runs to 14 residues. Between the trimmed V and J ends, which lost 0 bases and 8 bases, there was a span of 14 bases. CDR1 is DFQATT and CDR2 is SNEGSKA in the germline V gene (reference sequence). Here the CDR3 reads CSARDLAGGDEQFF. Written as DNA, the CDR3 is TGCAGTGCTAGAGACCTGGCGGGCGGGGATGAGCAGTTCTTC.

This clonotype has only a few counts. The gene calls are TRBV7-9 and TRBJ1-5; TRBD1 might be the D (6 bases). The CDR3 has 15 amino acids. Germline V CDR1 and CDR2: SEHNR, FQNEAQ (reference sequence). Trimming removed 1 base at V and 2 bases at J, with 9 bases between. CDR3 residues: CASSLGTERNQPQHF. Here the CDR3 DNA reads TGTGCCAGCAGCTTAGGGACAGAACGCAATCAGCCCCAGCATTTT.

This clonotype was counted between two and nine times. The V gene is TRBV28, the J gene TRBJ2-3, with TRBD1 identical over 7 bases. The CDR3 has 15 amino acids. V lost 6 bases and J lost 2; bases outside the gene matches: 8. Germline V gene lookup returns CDR1 MDHEN and CDR2 SYDVKM. CDR3 sequence reads: CASSLRGLFTDTQYF. CDR3 nucleotides: TGTGCCAGCAGCCTGAGGGGGCTTTTCACAGATACGCAGTATTTT.

The chain employs TRBV11-2 and TRBJ2-7; D remains ambiguous. With 5 bases removed from V and 8 bases from J, the gap between germline ends came to 16 bases. The CDR3 length is 13 residues. Per germline, CDR1 SGHAT and CDR2 FQNNGV. The CDR3, as DNA: TGTGCCAGCAGCACCGAGGCCCCCCTCCAGCAGTACTTC. This sequence encodes CASSTEAPLQQYF. The whole variable domain, remainder taken from reference TRBV11-2 and TRBJ2-7, is EAGVAQSPRYKIIEKRQSVAFWCNPISGHATLYWYQQILGQGPKLLIQFQNNGVVDDSQLPKDRFSAERLKGVDSTLKIQPAKLEDSAVYLCASSTEAPLQQYFGPGTRLTVT.